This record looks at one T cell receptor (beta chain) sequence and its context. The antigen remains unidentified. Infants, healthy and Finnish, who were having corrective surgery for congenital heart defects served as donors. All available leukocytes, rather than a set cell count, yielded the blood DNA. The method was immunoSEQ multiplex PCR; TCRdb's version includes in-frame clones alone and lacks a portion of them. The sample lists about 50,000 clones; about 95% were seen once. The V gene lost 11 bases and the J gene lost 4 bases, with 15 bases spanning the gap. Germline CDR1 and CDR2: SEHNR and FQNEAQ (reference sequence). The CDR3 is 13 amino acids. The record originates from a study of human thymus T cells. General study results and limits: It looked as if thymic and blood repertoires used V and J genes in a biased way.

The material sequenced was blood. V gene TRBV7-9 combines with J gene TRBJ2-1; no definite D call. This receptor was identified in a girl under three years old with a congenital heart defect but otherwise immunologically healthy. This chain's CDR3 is CAHHPPAYNEQFF. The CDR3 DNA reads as TGTGCCCATCACCCCCCAGCTTACAATGAGCAGTTCTTC.